The sample holds a few counts of the clone carrying this T cell receptor (beta chain). The antigen remains unidentified. This specimen comes from a study of identical twins. The cDNA had a unique molecular identifier and a template-switch universal primer site. TCRdb processed the 5' RACE reads anew with MiXCR; each CDR3 protein has one entry. The sample lists 650,000 to 800,000 distinct CDR3 sequences, around 8.6% seen once, with 0.8% to 1% in the top ten. Findings and limits, study-wide: Analyses of zero insertions could, in part, be confounded by invariant MAIT and iNKT cells. Models underestimated TCR alpha sharing (out-of-frame) in monozygotic twins.

These data were also reused for a study on yellow fever vaccine responses in identical twins. That source adds: Among the twins, the vaccine T cell response reportedly seemed partly convergent and partly personalized.

Sequencing was done on a sample of PBMCs. This clonotype was obtained from a young woman in good health.

Written as DNA, the CDR3 is TGTGCCAGCAGTTCTTCAGGGGGCTTCGGCGAGCAGTACTTC. This encodes CASSSSGGFGEQYF. The V gene is TRBV28, the J gene TRBJ2-7; TRBD1 matches 8 bases. Looked up from germline, CDR1 is MDHEN and CDR2 is SYDVKM. The CDR3 runs 14 residues. The V and J ends lost 4 bases and 6 bases, in that order; junction bases with no gene match: 8.